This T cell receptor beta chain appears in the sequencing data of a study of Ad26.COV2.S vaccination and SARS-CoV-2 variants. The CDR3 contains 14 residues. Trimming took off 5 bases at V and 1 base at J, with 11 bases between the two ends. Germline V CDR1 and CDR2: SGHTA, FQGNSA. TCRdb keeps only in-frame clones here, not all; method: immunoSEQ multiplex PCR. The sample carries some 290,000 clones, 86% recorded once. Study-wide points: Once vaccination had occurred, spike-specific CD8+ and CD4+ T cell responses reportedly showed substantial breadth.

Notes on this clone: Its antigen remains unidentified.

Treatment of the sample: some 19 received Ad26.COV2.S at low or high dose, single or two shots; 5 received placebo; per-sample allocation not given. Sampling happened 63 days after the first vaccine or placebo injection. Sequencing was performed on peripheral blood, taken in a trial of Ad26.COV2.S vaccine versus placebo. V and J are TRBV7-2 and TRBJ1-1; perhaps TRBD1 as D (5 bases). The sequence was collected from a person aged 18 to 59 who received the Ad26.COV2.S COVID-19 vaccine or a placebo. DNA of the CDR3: TGTGCCAGCAGCAAAAAGAGGGGGAACACTGAAGCTTTCTTT. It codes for CASSKKRGNTEAFF.